This passage covers 6 T cell receptor beta chains from one sample sequenced in a study of T-cell memory formation after mild COVID-19 (dated by TCRdb to about 2021). The library came from 5' RACE. TCRdb lists the instrument as Illumina NovaSeq 6000. The raw public reads went through TCRdb reprocessing: fastp at Q25, MiXCR clone calling, in-frame beta chains kept. One record per CDR3 amino acid sequence lists the most common genes and DNA. This sample has approximately 250,000 distinct CDR3 sequences in its table, and roughly 15% of those were observed once. Clones ranked in the top ten supply roughly 22% of the sample. Sequencing was performed on PBMCs or a T cell subset sorted from them (not recorded which). The receptors stem from a man aged 18 to 30 who had mild COVID-19 (a few samples of this study predate the infection). The sample titles of this study are shuffled in the database, so cell type and time point are left out; the donor was told from shared clones.

There are a few counts of this clonotype. The V and J genes are TRBV9 and TRBJ2-3; 7 bases are shared with TRBD2. This CDR3 is built from 15 residues. The V and J ends lost 4 bases and 5 bases, in that order; junction bases with no gene match: 10. CDR1 SGDLS and CDR2 YYNGEE come from the germline V gene. CDR3 region: CASSRPLAVGDTQYF. The CDR3 bases are TGTGCCAGCAGCCGACCTCTAGCGGTGGGAGATACGCAGTATTTT.

The chain recombines TRBV4-1 with TRBJ2-7, with 10 bases aligning to TRBD1. The CDR3 is 15 residues long. CDR1 is MGHRA, CDR2 YSYEKL, per germline. The trim removed 3 bases at V and 0 bases at J, leaving 2 bases unmatched. CDR3 in DNA: TGCGCCAGCAGCCAGGGACAGGGGAGCTCCTACGAGCAGTACGTC. Translating it yields CASSQGQGSSYEQYV.

V usage is TRBV12-5 and J usage is TRBJ1-2, with D perhaps TRBD1 (6 bases). Trimming left V 6 bases short and J 6 bases short, with 11 bases between. Germline V gene lookup returns CDR1 LGHNT and CDR2 FRNRAP. The CDR3 has 12 amino acids. The CDR3 bases are TGTGCTAGTGGGAAGCAGGGGCATGGCTACACCTTC. It is translated as CASGKQGHGYTF.

The gene calls are TRBV9 and TRBJ2-5; 8 nucleotides line up with TRBD2. This CDR3 has 16 amino acids. Germline V gene sequence: CDR1 SGDLS, CDR2 YYNGEE. V trimming: 0 bases; J trimming: 4 bases; junction bases outside the gene matches: 8. The CDR3 region is CASSVAPQRGRETQYF. The CDR3 nucleotides read TGTGCCAGCAGCGTAGCTCCCCAGCGGGGGAGAGAGACCCAGTACTTC.

This rearrangement joins TRBV12-3 or TRBV12-4 to TRBJ2-1; D is ambiguous. V lost 3 bases and J 0 bases, leaving 3 bases between the germline ends. The CDR3 runs to 13 residues. The CDR3 is CASSFGSYNEQFF. The CDR3 nucleotides are TGTGCCAGCAGTTTCGGCTCCTACAATGAGCAGTTCTTC.

This chain joins TRBV6-6 and TRBJ1-1, with 11 bases matching TRBD1. Trimming removed 2 bases from V and 4 bases from J; junction bases left unmatched: 12. The germline CDR1 and CDR2 sequences are MNHNY and SVGAGI (reference sequence). The CDR3 covers 18 residues. The CDR3 sequence is CASSYVSAWTGGGTEAFF. DNA of the CDR3: TGTGCCAGCAGTTACGTGTCCGCTTGGACAGGGGGCGGCACTGAAGCTTTCTTT.